What follows describes a single T cell receptor (beta chain). This sample was included in a study of cytomegalovirus exposure and HLA in healthy donors. PCR used 60 Vbeta primers and 13 Jbeta primers. Assay used: immunoSEQ multiplex PCR; TCRdb lists only in-frame clones, some missing. The data hold roughly 160,000 clones, with over 75% observed a single time. The TCR originated in a man aged 45-60 years in good health and CMV-seropositive. The source material was PBMCs.

The CDR3 here is CASSEVGSTGELFF. The CDR3 DNA reads TGTGCCAGCAGTGAGGTCGGGAGCACCGGGGAGCTGTTTTTT. This rearrangement joins TRBV2 to TRBJ2-2; TRBD2 is a possible D gene (6 bases). V was shortened by 3 bases and J by 4 bases, with 9 bases between the two germline ends. The V gene's germline CDR1 is SNHLY and CDR2 FYNNEI. The CDR3 is 14 residues long.